This T cell receptor beta chain comes out of a study of Ad26.COV2.S vaccination and SARS-CoV-2 variants. Study-wide background: By the intramuscular route, Ad26.COV2.S was given once, or twice 56 days apart.

Comment on this clone: The antigen is unknown.

Here immunoSEQ multiplex PCR was the method, and the copy in TCRdb shows in-frame clones only, minus some. The sample includes 200,000 to 300,000 clones, over 75% of them seen just once. Study-wide findings and caveats: Marked by substantial breadth, spike-specific CD8+ and CD4+ T cell responses were reportedly seen after vaccination.

Described treatment: roughly 20 received Ad26.COV2.S at low or high dose, single or two shots; roughly five received placebo; per-sample allocation not given. Sampling was done on day 63 after the first vaccine or placebo injection. Boston provided a donor who was an adult aged 18-55 years. The CDR3 covers 17 residues. The J segment lost 0 bases and the V segment lost 0 bases, leaving 9 bases of the junction unmatched. Germline CDR1 reads SGHRS; CDR2 reads YFSETQ. The specimen comprised peripheral blood, sampled in a trial of Ad26.COV2.S vaccine versus placebo. This chain joins TRBV5-1 and TRBJ2-7; 7 positions agree with TRBD1. The TCR sequence derives from a person aged 18-60 years who received the Ad26.COV2.S COVID-19 vaccine or a placebo. The CDR3 region has the DNA TGCGCCAGCAGCTTGGCCCTCTGGACAGGTACCTCCTACGAGCAGTACTTC. Its translation: CASSLALWTGTSYEQYF.